Sequencing of this TCR beta chain was carried out in a study of T cell responses to AZD1222 COVID-19 vaccine. Here immunoSEQ multiplex PCR was the method, and the copy in TCRdb shows in-frame clones only, minus some. This sample has about 170,000 clones, with roughly 92% found just once. V dropped 0 bases and J dropped 5; count of bases not matched to a gene: 6. CDR3 length: 15 residues. The germline V gene encodes CDR1 MNHEY and CDR2 SVGAGI. Specimen: peripheral blood, collected on day 0 of AZD1222 vaccination. The chain has TRBV6-5 and TRBJ1-1; 7 bases align to TRBD1. This TCR came from an adult in good health. The DNA for the CDR3 is TGTGCCAGCAGTTACTCGAGTAGGGGGCGGACTGAAGCTTTCTTT. Amino acids: CASSYSSRGRTEAFF.